A single T cell receptor (beta chain) is shown here with its context. Its matching antigen is unknown. This record belongs to a study of T-cell memory formation after mild COVID-19. As for the study in general: Clustering of TCRs was largely donor specific. Study-level points and caveats: Later expanders leaned CD4+, whereas day 15 to 85 contracting clones were balanced CD4/CD8. Cross-reactive memory appears to have joined, as suggested by some responding clones showing up in pre-infection memory.

Barcoded TCR alpha and TCR beta cDNA libraries with UMIs came from 5'RACE using constant-segment primers. TCRdb ran MiXCR on the 5' RACE reads and lists one entry per CDR3 protein. The profile covers over 450,000 distinct CDR3 sequences, with roughly 20% appearing a single time and about 12% taken by the ten largest. With 5 bases removed from V and 1 base from J, the gap between germline ends came to 11 bases. The CDR3 extends over 14 amino acids. In germline, CDR1 is MNHNS, CDR2 SASEGT. This clonotype was obtained from an adult woman who had mild COVID-19 (a few samples of this study predate the infection). Cell type and time point are not known. The sequencing input was PBMCs or a T cell subset sorted from them (not recorded which). The gene calls are TRBV6-1 and TRBJ2-5, with D hard to call. The CDR3 DNA reads as TGTGCCAGCAGTACCACAGTGTCCCAAGAGACCCAGTACTTC. It codes for CASSTTVSQETQYF.